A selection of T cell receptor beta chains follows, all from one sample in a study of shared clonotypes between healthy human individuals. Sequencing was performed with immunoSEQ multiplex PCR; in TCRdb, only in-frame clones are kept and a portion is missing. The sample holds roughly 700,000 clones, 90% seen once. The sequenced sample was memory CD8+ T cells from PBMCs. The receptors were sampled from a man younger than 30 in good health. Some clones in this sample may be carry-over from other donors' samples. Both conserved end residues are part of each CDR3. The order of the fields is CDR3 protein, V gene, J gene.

CASSPRTRVVAYEQYF	TRBV28	TRBJ2-7
CASRETGGAGNTIYF	TRBV27	TRBJ1-3
CASSLNRGYGNTIYF	TRBV9	TRBJ1-3
CASSQDKGGTQETQYF	TRBV7-9	TRBJ2-5
CASSLEVGSGGDEQFF	TRBV11-2	TRBJ2-1
CASSQDPPYEQYF	TRBV4-1	TRBJ2-7
CASSPPPGGYYNEQFF	TRBV18	TRBJ2-1
CASSLLTSGRSEQYF	TRBV5-4	TRBJ2-7
CASSLAGGKETQYF	TRBV5-1	TRBJ2-5
CASSLGTGSGETQYF	TRBV7-9	TRBJ2-5
CARHKFVYTDTQYF	TRBV21-1	TRBJ2-3
CASSYGEGYEQYF	TRBV27	TRBJ2-7
CASSPPDSLSSYEQYF	TRBV11-2	TRBJ2-7
CATSQTGGGYSYEQYF	TRBV15	TRBJ2-7
CASSYVYGSETQYF	TRBV7-6	TRBJ2-5
CASSLQLAGVSEQFF	TRBV7-9	TRBJ2-1
CASSVVGTGNTGELFF	TRBV9	TRBJ2-2
CASSQFEGLRGETQYF	TRBV4-1	TRBJ2-5
CASSTPRSSNQPQHF	TRBV11-2	TRBJ1-5
CASRLRRTDTQYF	TRBV14	TRBJ2-3
CASSATYEQYF	TRBV7-9	TRBJ2-7
CASSLGGTGIAKNIQYF	TRBV7-9	TRBJ2-4
CANGGAGGYTF	TRBV6-1	TRBJ1-2
CATSRVRVTYEQYF	TRBV15	TRBJ2-7
CASSLWDSYNEQFF	TRBV27	TRBJ2-1
CASSWAGAETQYF	TRBV28	TRBJ2-5
CASSSNREGPPGYTF	TRBV6-1	TRBJ1-2
CASSFPGRKAFF	TRBV19	TRBJ1-1
CASSQLRQGGEQYF	TRBV4-3	TRBJ2-7
CASSRSGPYQPQHF	TRBV7-9	TRBJ1-5
CASSPRGAGAVYNEQFF	TRBV9	TRBJ2-1
CASSERAGSEAFF	TRBV6-1	TRBJ1-1
CAISEGSRRTTEAFF	TRBV10-3	TRBJ1-1
CASSLGLGPGNEQYF	TRBV11-1	TRBJ2-7
CAISGERGVPLEQYF	TRBV10-3	TRBJ2-7
CASSPYGQGMPDTQYF	TRBV9	TRBJ2-3
CASSVVGRGSLNEQFF	TRBV9	TRBJ2-1
CASSLGASYEQYF	TRBV11-2	TRBJ2-7
CSARDLQLFF	TRBV20-1	TRBJ2-2
CASSEGLAGFSYEQYF	TRBV19	TRBJ2-7
CASSLFGGPQHF	TRBV7-8	TRBJ1-5
CASSRKPTEDSYEQYF	TRBV4-1	TRBJ2-7
CASSHLLLPYEQYF	TRBV14	TRBJ2-7
CASSLGGGGEPQHF	TRBV7-9	TRBJ1-5
CATSSPHVNRGEQYF	TRBV15	TRBJ2-7
CASSPGARATNEKLFF	TRBV18	TRBJ1-4
CASSFRGPTGALLFF	TRBV2	TRBJ2-1
CASNYNEQFF	TRBV10-2	TRBJ2-1
CASSLALWVSSGANVLTF	TRBV11-2	TRBJ2-6